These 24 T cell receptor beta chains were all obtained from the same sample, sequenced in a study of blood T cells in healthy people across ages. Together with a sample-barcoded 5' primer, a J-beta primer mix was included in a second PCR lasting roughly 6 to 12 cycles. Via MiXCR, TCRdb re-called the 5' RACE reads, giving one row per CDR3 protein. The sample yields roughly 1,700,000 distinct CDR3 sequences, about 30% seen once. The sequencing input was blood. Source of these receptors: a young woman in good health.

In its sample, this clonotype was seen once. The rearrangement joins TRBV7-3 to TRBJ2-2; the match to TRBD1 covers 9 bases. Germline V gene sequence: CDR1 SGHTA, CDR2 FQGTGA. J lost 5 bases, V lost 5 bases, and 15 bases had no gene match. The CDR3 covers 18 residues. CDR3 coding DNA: TGTGCCAGCAGCACCTCGGGACGGGGACAGGGTGGTACCGGGGAGCTGTTTTTT. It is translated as CASSTSGRGQGGTGELFF.

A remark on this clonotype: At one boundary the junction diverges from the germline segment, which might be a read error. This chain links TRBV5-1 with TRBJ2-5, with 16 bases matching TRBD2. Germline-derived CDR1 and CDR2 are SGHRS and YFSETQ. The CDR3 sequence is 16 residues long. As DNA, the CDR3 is TGCGCCGGCAGCTGGGGACTAGCGGGAGGGACGGAGACCCAGTACTTC. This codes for CAGSWGLAGGTETQYF.

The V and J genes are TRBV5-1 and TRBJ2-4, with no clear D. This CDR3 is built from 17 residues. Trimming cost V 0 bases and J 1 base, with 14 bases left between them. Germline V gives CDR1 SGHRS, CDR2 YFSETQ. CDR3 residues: CASSLVDPRMAKNIQYF. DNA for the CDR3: TGCGCCAGCAGCTTGGTGGACCCAAGGATGGCCAAAAACATTCAGTACTTC.

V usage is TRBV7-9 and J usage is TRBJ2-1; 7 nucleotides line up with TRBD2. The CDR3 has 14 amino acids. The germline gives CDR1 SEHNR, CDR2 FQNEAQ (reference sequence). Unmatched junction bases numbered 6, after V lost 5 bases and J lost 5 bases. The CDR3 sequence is CASSRGRADNEQFF. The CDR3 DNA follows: TGTGCCAGCAGCCGAGGGAGGGCGGACAATGAGCAGTTCTTC.

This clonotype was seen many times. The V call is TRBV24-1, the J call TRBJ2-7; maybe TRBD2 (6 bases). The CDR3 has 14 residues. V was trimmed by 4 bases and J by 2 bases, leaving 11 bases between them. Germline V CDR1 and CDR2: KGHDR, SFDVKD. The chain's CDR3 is CATSEEGPPYEQYF. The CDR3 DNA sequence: TGTGCCACCAGTGAGGAGGGGCCCCCCTACGAGCAGTACTTC.

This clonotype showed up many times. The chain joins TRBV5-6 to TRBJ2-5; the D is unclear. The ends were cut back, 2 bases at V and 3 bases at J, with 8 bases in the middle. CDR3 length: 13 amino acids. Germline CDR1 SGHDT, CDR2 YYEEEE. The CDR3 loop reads CASSFGSKETQYF. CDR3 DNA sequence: TGTGCCAGCAGCTTCGGCTCGAAAGAGACCCAGTACTTC.

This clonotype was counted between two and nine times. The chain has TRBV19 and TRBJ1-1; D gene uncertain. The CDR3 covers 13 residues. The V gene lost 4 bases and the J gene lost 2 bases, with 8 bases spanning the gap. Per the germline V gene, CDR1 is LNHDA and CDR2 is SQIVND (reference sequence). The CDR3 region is CASSTTLNTEAFF. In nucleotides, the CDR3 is TGTGCCAGTAGTACCACCCTAAACACTGAAGCTTTCTTT.

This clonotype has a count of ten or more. The CDR3, as DNA: TGTGCCAGCAGCACCAGGATTGCCTACGAGCAGTACTTC. Its translation is CASSTRIAYEQYF. The chain combines TRBV11-2 with TRBJ2-7; unclear D gene. Germline CDR1 SGHAT, CDR2 FQNNGV. CDR3 size: 13 residues. The ends were cut back, 5 bases at V and 2 bases at J, with 10 bases in the middle.

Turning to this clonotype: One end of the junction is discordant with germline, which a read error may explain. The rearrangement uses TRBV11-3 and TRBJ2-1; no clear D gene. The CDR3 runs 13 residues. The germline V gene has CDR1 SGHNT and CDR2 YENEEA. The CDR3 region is CAGSLAGYHEQFF. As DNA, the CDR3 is TGTGCCGGCAGCTTAGCCGGGTATCATGAGCAGTTCTTC.

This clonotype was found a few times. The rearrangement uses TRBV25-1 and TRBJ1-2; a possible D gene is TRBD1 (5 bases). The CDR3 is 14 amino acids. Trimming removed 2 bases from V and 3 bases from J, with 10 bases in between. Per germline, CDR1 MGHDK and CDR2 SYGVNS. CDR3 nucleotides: TGTGCCAGCAGTGAACCGCACAGGTACTATGGCTACACCTTC. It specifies CASSEPHRYYGYTF.

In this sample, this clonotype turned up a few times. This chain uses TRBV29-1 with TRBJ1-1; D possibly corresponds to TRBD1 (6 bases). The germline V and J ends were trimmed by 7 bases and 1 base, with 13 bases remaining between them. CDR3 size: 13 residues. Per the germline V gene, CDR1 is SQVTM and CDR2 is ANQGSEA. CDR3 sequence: CSGAWGQNTEAFF. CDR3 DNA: TGCAGCGGAGCGTGGGGACAGAACACTGAAGCTTTCTTT.

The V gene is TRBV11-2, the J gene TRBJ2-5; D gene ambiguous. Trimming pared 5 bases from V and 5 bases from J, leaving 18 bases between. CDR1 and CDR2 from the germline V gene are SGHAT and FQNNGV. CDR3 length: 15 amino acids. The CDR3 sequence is CASSHPGLGWETQYF. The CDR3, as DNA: TGTGCCAGCAGCCACCCCGGCCTGGGTTGGGAGACCCAGTACTTC.

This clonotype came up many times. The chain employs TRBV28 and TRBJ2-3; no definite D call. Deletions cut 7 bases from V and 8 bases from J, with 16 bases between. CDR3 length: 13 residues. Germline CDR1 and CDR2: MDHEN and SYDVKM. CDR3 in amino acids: CASTPNVRGTQYF. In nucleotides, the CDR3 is TGTGCCAGCACCCCCAACGTCCGCGGTACGCAGTATTTT.

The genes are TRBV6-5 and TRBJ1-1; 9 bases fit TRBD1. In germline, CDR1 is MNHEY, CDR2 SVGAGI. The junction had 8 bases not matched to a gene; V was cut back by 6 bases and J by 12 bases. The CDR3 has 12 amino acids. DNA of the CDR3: TGTGCCAGCAGGGCCGGGACAGGGCTAACTTTCTTT. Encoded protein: CASRAGTGLTFF.

The CDR3 region has the DNA TGTGCCAGCAGTCCCCTTGGGAGCGGGGGCCCGGGGGAGACCCAGTACTTC. Amino acids: CASSPLGSGGPGETQYF. The V call is TRBV27, the J call TRBJ2-7, with TRBD2 identical over 8 bases. The J call could be wrong; TRBJ2-5 is a better fit for the DNA end. Germline CDR1 reads MNHEY; CDR2 reads SMNVEV (reference sequence). CDR3 length equals 17 residues.

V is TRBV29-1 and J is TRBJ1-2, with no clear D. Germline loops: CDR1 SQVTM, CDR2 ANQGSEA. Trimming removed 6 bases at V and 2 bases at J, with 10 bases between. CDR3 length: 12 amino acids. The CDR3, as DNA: TGCAGCGTGTATGGACCGAACTATGGCTACACCTTC. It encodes CSVYGPNYGYTF.

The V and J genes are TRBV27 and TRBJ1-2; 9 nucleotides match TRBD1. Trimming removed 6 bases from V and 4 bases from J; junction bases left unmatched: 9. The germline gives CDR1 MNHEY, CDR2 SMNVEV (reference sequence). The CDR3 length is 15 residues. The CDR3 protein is CASRIRTGEGYGYTF. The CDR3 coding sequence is TGTGCCAGCAGGATCCGGACAGGGGAAGGCTATGGCTACACCTTC.

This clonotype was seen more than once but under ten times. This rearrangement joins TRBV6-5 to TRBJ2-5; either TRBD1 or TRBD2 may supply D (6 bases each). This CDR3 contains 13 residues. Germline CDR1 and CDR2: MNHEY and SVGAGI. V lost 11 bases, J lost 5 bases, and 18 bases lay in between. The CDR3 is CAAWRGGRETQYF. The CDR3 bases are TGTGCCGCATGGCGTGGGGGGCGGGAGACCCAGTACTTC.

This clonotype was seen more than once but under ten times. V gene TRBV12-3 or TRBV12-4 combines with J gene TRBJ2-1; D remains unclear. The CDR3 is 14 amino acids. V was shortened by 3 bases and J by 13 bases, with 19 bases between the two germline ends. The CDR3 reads CASSFSSTRETQFF. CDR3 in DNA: TGTGCCAGCAGTTTCTCCTCGACCCGAGAGACCCAGTTCTTC.

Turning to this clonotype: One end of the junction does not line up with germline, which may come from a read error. The CDR3 nucleotides are TGTGTCAGCAGCAGGCCAGACAGGGTCTCCTACGAGCAGTACTTC. Amino acid sequence: CVSSRPDRVSYEQYF. The V call is TRBV7-2, the J call TRBJ2-7, with 7 bases matching TRBD1. The CDR3 is 15 amino acids. Germline CDR1 is SGHTA and CDR2 is FQGNSA.

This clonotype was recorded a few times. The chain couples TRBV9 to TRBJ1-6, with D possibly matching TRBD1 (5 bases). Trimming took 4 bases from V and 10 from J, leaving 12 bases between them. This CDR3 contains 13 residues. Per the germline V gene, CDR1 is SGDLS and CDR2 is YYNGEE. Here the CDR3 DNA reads TGTGCCAGCAGCCGGGACCAAAGATCACCCCTCCACTTT. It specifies CASSRDQRSPLHF.

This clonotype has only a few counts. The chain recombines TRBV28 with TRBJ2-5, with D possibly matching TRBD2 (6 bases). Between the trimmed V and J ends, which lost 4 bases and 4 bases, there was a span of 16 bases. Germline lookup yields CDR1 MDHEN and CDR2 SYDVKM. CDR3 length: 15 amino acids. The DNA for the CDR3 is TGTGCCAGCAGTTCGGGACTTCCGATTGGAGAGACCCAGTACTTC. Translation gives CASSSGLPIGETQYF.

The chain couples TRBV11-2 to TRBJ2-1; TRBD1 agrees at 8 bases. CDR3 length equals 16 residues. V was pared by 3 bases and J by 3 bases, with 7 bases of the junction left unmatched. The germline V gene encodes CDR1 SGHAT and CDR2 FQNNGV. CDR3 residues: CASSFLRDRFYNEQFF. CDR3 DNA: TGTGCCAGCAGCTTCCTCCGGGACAGGTTCTACAATGAGCAGTTCTTC.

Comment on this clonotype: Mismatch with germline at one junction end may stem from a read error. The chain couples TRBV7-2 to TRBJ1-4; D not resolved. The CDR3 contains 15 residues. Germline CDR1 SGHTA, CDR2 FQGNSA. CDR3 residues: CAGSLDRSAYEKLFF. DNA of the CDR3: TGTGCCGGCAGCTTAGATCGGTCTGCCTATGAAAAACTGTTTTTT.